The 16 T cell receptor beta chains reported below all come from one sample, sequenced in a study of OX40 agonist ivuxolimab in advanced cancers. Library preparation employed the immunoSEQ multiplex PCR assay. This immuneACCESS table, as held by TCRdb, lists in-frame sequences with V and J called but not all clones. Of the missing ones, under half trace to an unresolved V gene in checked studies; the others have no known cause. Within this sample are tens of thousands of clones, with roughly 90% of them counted one time only. The biggest ten clones account for 13% to 15% of the sample. The material sequenced was CD4+ or CD8+ T cells sorted from blood, taken in a trial of the OX40 agonist ivuxolimab. The origin of the receptors is an adult with an advanced solid tumor such as melanoma, head and neck, liver or kidney cancer.

The chain joins TRBV13 to TRBJ2-7; D may be TRBD1 (5 bases). The CDR3 loop spans 15 amino acids. CDR1 and CDR2 (germline): PRHDT, FYEKMQ (reference sequence). The germline V and J ends were trimmed by 0 bases and 6 bases, with 15 bases remaining between them. The CDR3 DNA reads as TGTGCCAGCAGCTTAGGACCCCCTGGCCAGGGCGAGCAGTACTTC. Amino acid sequence: CASSLGPPGQGEQYF.

This sequence joins TRBV20-1 and TRBJ2-5, with 8 bases identical to TRBD1. The CDR3 is 11 residues long. Germline lookup yields CDR1 DFQATT and CDR2 SNEGSKA (reference sequence). The CDR3: CSQGAGGTQYF. CDR3 bases: TGCAGCCAGGGGGCTGGCGGGACCCAGTACTTC.

V is TRBV7-6 and J is TRBJ1-5; D is undetermined. Trimming left V 0 bases short and J 3 bases short, with 9 bases between. Germline V CDR1 and CDR2: SGHVS, FNYEAQ. The CDR3 loop spans 15 amino acids. The CDR3 DNA is TGTGCCAGCAGCTTAGCCCCCTATGACAATCAGCCCCAGCATTTT. It specifies CASSLAPYDNQPQHF.

Judged by abundance, this clone is medium-sized. The chain carries TRBV27 and TRBJ2-7; D is undetermined. The CDR3 is 13 residues long. Germline CDR1 MNHEY, CDR2 SMNVEV (reference sequence). Trimming removed 6 bases at V and 2 bases at J, with 11 bases between. CDR3 in amino acids: CASRSQVTYEQYF. In nucleotides, the CDR3 is TGTGCCAGCAGGAGCCAAGTAACCTACGAGCAGTACTTC.

V gene TRBV7-2 combines with J gene TRBJ2-7; D gene uncertain. Germline V lookup: CDR1 SGHTA, CDR2 FQGNSA. The CDR3 length is 11 residues. V lost 3 bases, J lost 6 bases, and 6 bases lay in between. The CDR3 loop reads CASSLYSEQYF. In DNA, the CDR3 is TGTGCCAGCAGCTTGTACTCCGAGCAGTACTTC.

The chain recombines TRBV5-4 with TRBJ2-2; D assignment may be TRBD1 or TRBD2 (5 bases each). The CDR3 consists of 15 residues. V lost 3 bases to trimming and J lost 1 base, with 10 bases between them. The germline gives CDR1 SGHNT, CDR2 YYREEE (reference sequence). The CDR3 sequence: CASSWGRLNTGELFF. The CDR3 DNA reads as TGTGCCAGCAGCTGGGGACGGTTGAACACCGGGGAGCTGTTTTTT. Supplemented by reference TRBV5-4 and TRBJ2-2, the full variable domain reads ETGVTQSPTHLIKTRGQQVTLRCSSQSGHNTVSWYQQALGQGPQFIFQYYREEENGRGNFPPRFSGLQFPNYSSELNVNALELDDSALYLCASSWGRLNTGELFFGEGSRLTVL.

The chain uses TRBV10-3 and TRBJ1-1, with 8 bases matching TRBD1. This CDR3 contains 14 residues. V lost 7 bases, J lost 4 bases, and 8 bases stayed unmatched. Germline-derived CDR1 and CDR2 are ENHRY and SYGVKD. CDR3 coding DNA: TGTGCCATCAAGGGACAGGCAGAAGGCACTGAAGCTTTCTTT. It yields the protein CAIKGQAEGTEAFF.

The chain joins TRBV7-9 to TRBJ1-1; no clear D gene. The CDR3 contains 12 residues. The ends were cut back, 8 bases at V and 0 bases at J, with 7 bases in the middle. CDR1 SEHNR and CDR2 FQNEAQ come from the germline V gene (reference sequence). This CDR3 reads CASSPMNTEAFF. In nucleotides, the CDR3 is TGTGCCAGCTCCCCAATGAACACTGAAGCTTTCTTT. The variable domain in full, completed from reference TRBV7-9 and TRBJ1-1, reads DTGVSQNPRHKITKRGQNVTFRCDPISEHNRLYWYRQTLGQGPEFLTYFQNEAQLEKSRLLSDRFSAERPKGSFSTLEIQRTEQGDSAMYLCASSPMNTEAFFGQGTRLTVV.

This sequence joins TRBV5-8 and TRBJ2-7; D is uncertain. Germline loops: CDR1 SGHTS, CDR2 YDEGEE. V was cut by 3 bases and J by 3 bases, with 16 bases left in between. The CDR3 has 15 amino acids. CDR3 sequence (DNA): TGTGCCAGCAGCTCCCAAGGATATGGGGACTACGAGCAGTACTTC. This gives the protein CASSSQGYGDYEQYF.

In its sample, this clone was seen a few times. The chain uses TRBV5-1 and TRBJ1-1; D gene unclear. The length of the CDR3 is 14 residues. Germline V CDR1 and CDR2: SGHRS, YFSETQ. Trimming took off 0 bases at V and 1 base at J, with 7 bases between the two ends. The CDR3 sequence: CASSLAPENTEAFF. The DNA of the CDR3 is TGCGCCAGCAGCTTGGCTCCGGAGAACACTGAAGCTTTCTTT. The full variable domain, completed using reference TRBV5-1 and TRBJ1-1, is KAGVTQTPRYLIKTRGQQVTLSCSPISGHRSVSWYQQTPGQGLQFLFEYFSETQRNKGNFPGRFSGRQFSNSRSEMNVSTLELGDSALYLCASSLAPENTEAFFGQGTRLTVV.

By its share, this clone is medium-sized. This chain links TRBV27 with TRBJ2-2; D uncertain. The CDR3 extends over 12 amino acids. V was clipped by 5 bases and J by 5 bases, with 6 bases between them. CDR1 and CDR2 from the germline V gene are MNHEY and SMNVEV (reference sequence). In DNA, the CDR3 is TGTGCCAGCAGTCCCTTGACCGGGGAGCTGTTTTTT. This sequence encodes CASSPLTGELFF.

This chain joins TRBV11-2 and TRBJ2-1; 8 bases map to TRBD2. The J segment lost 3 bases and the V segment lost 10 bases, leaving 11 bases of the junction unmatched. This CDR3 is built from 15 residues. From germline, CDR1 is SGHAT and CDR2 FQNNGV. CDR3 sequence reads: CATGGGGAVYNEQFF. As DNA, the CDR3 is TGTGCCACCGGGGGGGGAGGAGCGGTCTACAATGAGCAGTTCTTC.

This chain joins TRBV6-5 and TRBJ2-6; D gene uncertain. V was pared by 2 bases and J by 2 bases, with 1 base between. The germline gives CDR1 MNHEY, CDR2 SVGAGI. The CDR3 runs 13 residues. The CDR3: CASSYPGANVLTF. CDR3 DNA: TGTGCCAGCAGTTACCCTGGGGCCAACGTCCTGACTTTC.

V usage is TRBV28 and J usage is TRBJ2-7; D is perhaps TRBD1 (5 bases). Per the germline V gene, CDR1 is MDHEN and CDR2 is SYDVKM. CDR3 length equals 15 residues. V shed 3 bases and J shed 9 bases, with 21 bases lying between them. The CDR3 here is CASSFLDSVSYRQYF. DNA of the CDR3: TGTGCCAGCAGTTTCCTAGACAGTGTATCCTATCGGCAGTACTTC.

V gene TRBV11-2 combines with J gene TRBJ2-3, with TRBD2 matching over 11 bases. J was trimmed by 2 bases and V by 5 bases; bases with no gene match: 9. The germline V gene encodes CDR1 SGHAT and CDR2 FQNNGV. This CDR3 is built from 17 residues. The CDR3 spells CASSPRLAGPVTDTQYF. CDR3 in DNA: TGTGCCAGCAGCCCCCGACTAGCGGGACCGGTCACAGATACGCAGTATTTT.

The genes are TRBV14 and TRBJ2-7, with no clear D. V lost 4 bases, J lost 2 bases, and 15 bases lay in between. Germline values: CDR1 SGHDN, CDR2 FVKESK. The CDR3 consists of 15 residues. The DNA for the CDR3 is TGTGCCAGCAGCCTCACCGACAAGGCCCCCTACGAGCAGTACTTC. Protein: CASSLTDKAPYEQYF. The full variable domain, completed using reference TRBV14 and TRBJ2-7, is EAGVTQFPSHSVIEKGQTVTLRCDPISGHDNLYWYRRVMGKEIKFLLHFVKESKQDESGMPNNRFLAERTGGTYSTLKVQPAELEDSGVYFCASSLTDKAPYEQYFGPGTRLTVT.